The clone carrying this T cell receptor (beta chain) was seen more than once but under ten times. The data were obtained in a study of T-cell memory formation after mild COVID-19. The CDR3 covers 15 residues. V lost 4 bases, J lost 4 bases, and 3 bases stayed unmatched. CDR1 and CDR2 from the germline V gene are MGHRA and YSYEKL. Constant-segment-primed 5'RACE gave TCR alpha and TCR beta cDNA libraries with sample barcodes and UMIs. A single record per CDR3 protein comes from TCRdb applying MiXCR to the 5' RACE reads. Found here are fewer than 350,000 distinct CDR3 sequences, 14% of them singletons; the top ten hold roughly a fifth.

The source of this sequence is a man aged 18 to 30 who had mild COVID-19 (a few samples of this study predate the infection). Cell type and time point are not known. The material sequenced was PBMCs or a T cell subset sorted from them (not recorded which). The chain couples TRBV4-1 to TRBJ2-3, with 12 bases fitting TRBD2. The CDR3 reads CASSRRLAGADTQYF. The CDR3 nucleotides are TGCGCCAGCAGCCGCAGACTAGCGGGGGCAGATACGCAGTATTTT.